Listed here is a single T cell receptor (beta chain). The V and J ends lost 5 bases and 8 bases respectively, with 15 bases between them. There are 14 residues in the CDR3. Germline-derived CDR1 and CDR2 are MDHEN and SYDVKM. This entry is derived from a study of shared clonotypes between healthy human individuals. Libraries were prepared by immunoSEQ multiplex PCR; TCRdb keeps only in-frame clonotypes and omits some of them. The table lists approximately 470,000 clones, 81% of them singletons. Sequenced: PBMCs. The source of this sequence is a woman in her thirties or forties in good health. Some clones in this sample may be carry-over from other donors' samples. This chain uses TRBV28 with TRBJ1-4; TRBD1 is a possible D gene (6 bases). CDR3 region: CASSVYREGEKLFF. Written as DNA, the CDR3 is TGTGCCAGCAGTGTCTACAGGGAGGGCGAAAAACTGTTTTTT.